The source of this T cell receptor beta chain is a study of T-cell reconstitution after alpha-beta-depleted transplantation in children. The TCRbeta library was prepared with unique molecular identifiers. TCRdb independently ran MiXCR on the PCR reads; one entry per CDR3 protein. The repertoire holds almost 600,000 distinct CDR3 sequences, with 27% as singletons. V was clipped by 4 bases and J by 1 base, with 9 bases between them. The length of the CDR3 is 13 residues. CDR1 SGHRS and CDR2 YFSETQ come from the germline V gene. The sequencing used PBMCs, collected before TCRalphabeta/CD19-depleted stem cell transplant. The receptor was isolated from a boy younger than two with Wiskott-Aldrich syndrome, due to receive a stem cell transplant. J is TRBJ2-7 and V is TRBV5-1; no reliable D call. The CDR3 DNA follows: TGCGCCAGCAGCGGCGGTCCTTCCTACGAGCAGTACTTC. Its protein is CASSGGPSYEQYF.